This T cell receptor beta chain was sequenced during a study of blood T cell repertoires in COVID-19. The overall study: COVID-19 samples from acute and convalescent phases originated in the United States, Italy and Spain. PBMCs, B-cell-depleted T cells, or T cells provided the cDNA or gDNA that made up the material.

The CDR3 has 14 amino acids. Germline CDR1 and CDR2: GTSNPN and SVGIG (reference sequence). Trimming left V 2 bases short and J 7 bases short, with 14 bases between. In the original processing: Amplification with reference gene primers provided the estimates of nucleated cell counts. Profiled with immunoSEQ multiplex PCR; TCRdb holds only in-frame clones, not every one. The DNA was the basis for D and trimming; V, J and clone size are from that table. This sample has more than 110,000 clones, with about four fifths found just once. This clone has more than one count but fewer than ten. The sequence derives from a woman aged 60-75 years with acute or convalescent COVID-19. Sequenced material: peripheral blood. The chain links TRBV30 to TRBJ2-2, with D maybe TRBD2 (5 bases). For the CDR3, the DNA is TGTGCCTGGAGTCCACCCCCTAGCCACGGGGAGCTGTTTTTT. Amino acids: CAWSPPPSHGELFF.